Given below is one T cell receptor (beta chain) in context. Germline CDR1 is SGDLS and CDR2 is YYNGEE. The CDR3 has 12 residues. Trimming shortened V by 3 bases and J by 7 bases, and 5 bases separated the two germline ends. The entry originates in a study of T cell responses to AZD1222 COVID-19 vaccine. TCRdb's copy holds only in-frame clones and misses some; the assay was immunoSEQ multiplex PCR. This table holds under 150,000 clones, about 87% found once. The chain employs TRBV9 and TRBJ1-6; no clear D gene. This clonotype was sampled from an adult in good health. The sample was peripheral blood, taken on day 0 of AZD1222 vaccination. CDR3 DNA: TGTGCCAGCAGCGCACAGAATTCACCCCTCCACTTT. It yields the protein CASSAQNSPLHF.